This TCR beta chain emerged from a study of T cells in Graves' hyperthyroidism and ophthalmopathy. Notes on the study in general: Separating ophthalmopathy from stable hyperthyroidism was achieved by a 13 V-J model. Blood held most thyroid clonotypes expanded above 0.001 frequency.

The source material, RNA transcripts, was used to amplify TCR beta CDR3 regions. In the first-round RT-PCR of the TCR CDR3, the HTBI primer set was used. Each CDR3 protein gets one entry after TCRdb re-called the multiplex PCR reads with MiXCR. The sample consists of around 400,000 distinct CDR3 sequences, about 13% of them appearing once. The V end was cut by 7 bases, the J end by 0 bases, with 10 bases between. Per the germline V gene, CDR1 is MNHEY and CDR2 is SVGEGT. The CDR3 consists of 14 residues. This clonotype turned up a few times. Its antigen is still unknown. Sequenced input: blood. This receptor was taken from a woman aged 18-35 years with Graves' hyperthyroidism. The chain carries TRBV6-2 or TRBV6-3 and TRBJ2-1; a possible D gene is TRBD2 (5 bases). CDR3 in DNA: TGTGCCAGCACCCCCGGGATCTCCTACAATGAGCAGTTCTTC. Its translation: CASTPGISYNEQFF.